A single sample gave rise to the 18 T cell receptor beta chains below, sequenced in a study of cytomegalovirus exposure and HLA in healthy donors. Primers: 60 Vbeta forward and 13 Jbeta reverse. Method: immunoSEQ multiplex PCR; TCRdb's copy keeps in-frame clones and lacks some. The sample lists approximately 200,000 clones; 79% were seen once. The sequenced sample consisted of PBMCs. The origin of the receptors is a young woman in good health and CMV-seropositive.

The rearrangement links TRBV4-3 to TRBJ1-1, with TRBD1 matching 9 bases. V trimming: 0 bases; J trimming: 0 bases; junction bases outside the gene matches: 5. Germline values: CDR1 LGHNA, CDR2 YSLEER. The CDR3 has 17 residues. CDR3: CASSQEGTGTLNTEAFF. DNA of the CDR3: TGCGCCAGCAGCCAAGAAGGGACAGGGACCCTGAACACTGAAGCTTTCTTT.

This clone was seen a few times. V and J are TRBV11-2 and TRBJ2-7; TRBD2 matches 11 bases. V was clipped by 5 bases and J by 13 bases; unmatched bases: 28. There are 19 residues in the CDR3. Germline CDR1 reads SGHAT; CDR2 reads FQNNGV. The CDR3 loop is CASSPAGTSGLGVLTTVYF. CDR3 in DNA: TGTGCCAGCAGCCCGGCCGGGACTAGCGGACTCGGAGTACTAACTACGGTCTACTTC. The full variable domain, in which reference TRBV11-2 and TRBJ2-7 provide the parts outside the CDR3, is EAGVAQSPRYKIIEKRQSVAFWCNPISGHATLYWYQQILGQGPKLLIQFQNNGVVDDSQLPKDRFSAERLKGVDSTLKIQPAKLEDSAVYLCASSPAGTSGLGVLTTVYFGPGTRLTVT.

The chain couples TRBV7-9 to TRBJ2-1; no clear D gene. The germline V gene encodes CDR1 SEHNR and CDR2 FQNEAQ (reference sequence). The V gene lost 5 bases and the J gene lost 1 base, with 12 bases spanning the gap. The CDR3 is made up of 15 amino acids. CDR3 in amino acids: CASSKNKRSYNEQFF. In DNA, the CDR3 is TGTGCCAGCAGCAAAAACAAACGATCCTACAATGAGCAGTTCTTC.

The V call is TRBV5-8, the J call TRBJ1-1, with D possibly matching TRBD1 (6 bases). Germline-derived CDR1 and CDR2 are SGHTS and YDEGEE. The V end was cut by 0 bases, the J end by 1 base, with 7 bases between. The CDR3 has 14 amino acids. Here the CDR3 DNA reads TGTGCCAGCAGCTTGGGCAGGGGGAACACTGAAGCTTTCTTT. It codes for CASSLGRGNTEAFF.

CDR3 region: CASSVELAGDYEQYF. As DNA, the CDR3 is TGTGCCAGCAGCGTAGAACTAGCGGGGGATTACGAGCAGTACTTC. The chain has TRBV9 and TRBJ2-7; TRBD2 aligns across 11 bases. The trim removed 0 bases at V and 4 bases at J, leaving 3 bases unmatched. CDR1 SGDLS and CDR2 YYNGEE come from the germline V gene. This CDR3 has 15 amino acids.

The rearrangement links TRBV6-5 to TRBJ1-1; D not resolved. Trimming cost V 0 bases and J 1 base, with 9 bases left between them. The germline gives CDR1 MNHEY, CDR2 SVGAGI. This CDR3 region has 15 residues. The CDR3 here is CASSYSINRNTEAFF. CDR3 in DNA: TGTGCCAGCAGTTACTCGATTAACAGGAACACTGAAGCTTTCTTT.

Concerning this clone itself: Other nucleotide sequences from this sample produce the same CDR3. This sequence joins TRBV4-2 and TRBJ2-3, with TRBD2 matching over 13 bases. Germline V gene data show CDR1 as LGHNA and CDR2 as YNFKEQ. The CDR3 runs to 16 residues. The V segment lost 3 bases and the J segment 6 bases; nucleotides outside the gene matches: 6. This CDR3 reads CASSQGTSGDTDTQYF. CDR3 DNA sequence: TGTGCCAGCAGCCAGGGGACTAGCGGGGACACTGATACGCAGTATTTT.

J is TRBJ2-7 and V is TRBV7-9; D possibly corresponds to TRBD1 (6 bases). The ends were cut back, 1 base at V and 5 bases at J, with 15 bases in the middle. The CDR3 totals 15 residues. CDR1 and CDR2 from the germline V gene are SEHNR and FQNEAQ (reference sequence). The DNA of the CDR3 is TGTGCCAGCAGCTTAGGGGGCAGGGGATATGACGAGCAGTACTTC. Translated, it gives CASSLGGRGYDEQYF.

CDR3 nucleotides: TGTGCCACCAGCAGAGCCATAGTTCAGGGAAGAGGTTCAGGGGGTCAGCCCCAGCATTTT. Translated: CATSRAIVQGRGSGGQPQHF. The gene calls are TRBV15 and TRBJ1-5; 7 bases line up with TRBD1. The CDR3 spans 20 residues. Trimming cost V 1 base and J 6 bases; bases outside gene matches: 21. Germline V gives CDR1 LNHNV, CDR2 YYDKDF (reference sequence).

The chain joins TRBV11-3 to TRBJ1-6; D is unresolved. Germline V gene data show CDR1 as SGHNT and CDR2 as YENEEA. V lost 0 bases to trimming and J lost 5 bases, with 8 bases between them. The length of the CDR3 is 15 residues. As DNA, the CDR3 is TGTGCCAGCAGCTTAGATGGGCGCAATAATTCACCCCTCCACTTT. Its protein is CASSLDGRNNSPLHF.

The chain links TRBV5-1 to TRBJ2-5; D uncertain. TRBJ2-7 explains the end of the DNA better; the J call may be wrong. In germline, CDR1 is SGHRS, CDR2 YFSETQ. The CDR3 totals 11 residues. CDR3 DNA sequence: TGCGCCAGCAGCCAAGAGTACGAGCAGTACTTC. Protein: CASSQEYEQYF.

The chain joins TRBV4-3 to TRBJ2-7; TRBD2 might be the D (6 bases). Germline values: CDR1 LGHNA, CDR2 YSLEER. CDR3 length: 15 amino acids. The V gene lost 0 bases and the J gene lost 5 bases, with 14 bases spanning the gap. The CDR3 coding sequence is TGCGCCAGCAGCCAAGAGAAAACTAGCTTCCACGAGCAGTACTTC. As protein: CASSQEKTSFHEQYF.

V is TRBV4-3 and J is TRBJ2-7, with a possible D match to TRBD2 (6 bases). CDR1 is LGHNA and CDR2 is YSLEER in the germline V gene. CDR3 length equals 15 residues. The V end was cut by 0 bases, the J end by 5 bases, with 14 bases between. The CDR3 reads CASSQDLGGPDEQYF. DNA for the CDR3: TGCGCCAGCAGCCAAGATCTGGGAGGTCCAGACGAGCAGTACTTC.

The rearrangement uses TRBV27 and TRBJ2-5, with D hard to call. The J call may be in error: the DNA end matches TRBJ2-7 better. This CDR3 is 11 amino acids long. Germline-derived CDR1 and CDR2 are MNHEY and SMNVEV (reference sequence). CDR3 in DNA: TGTGCCAGCAGTTTTGGGCACGAGCAGTACTTC. Protein product: CASSFGHEQYF.

In nucleotides, the CDR3 is TGTGCCTGGAGTGTTAGACAGAGTAATCAGCCCCAGCATTTT. It specifies CAWSVRQSNQPQHF. The chain has TRBV30 and TRBJ1-5, with D perhaps TRBD1 (5 bases). The CDR3 runs 14 residues. Germline CDR1 GTSNPN, CDR2 SVGIG (reference sequence). Trimming pared 0 bases from V and 4 bases from J, leaving 10 bases between.

This clone came up a few times. The genes are TRBV19 and TRBJ2-7, with a tentative D call TRBD1 (6 bases). The CDR3 has 16 amino acids. Germline V gene data show CDR1 as LNHDA and CDR2 as SQIVND (reference sequence). Trimming pared 5 bases from V and 0 bases from J, leaving 17 bases between. The CDR3 sequence: CASSFAAGDLSYEQYF. In DNA, the CDR3 is TGTGCCAGTAGTTTCGCCGCAGGGGACCTCTCCTACGAGCAGTACTTC.

The J gene is TRBJ1-5, the V gene TRBV7-2; TRBD1 might be the D (6 bases). The CDR3 has 13 residues. Germline lookup yields CDR1 SGHTA and CDR2 FQGNSA. Trimming cost V 4 bases and J 8 bases, with 12 bases left between them. The CDR3 sequence: CASSSGQLEPQHF. The CDR3 bases are TGTGCCAGCAGCTCAGGACAGCTCGAGCCCCAGCATTTT.

The chain carries TRBV11-3 and TRBJ1-2; possible D gene TRBD1, 5 bases. V lost 5 bases and J 6 bases, leaving 19 bases between the germline ends. The CDR3 is 15 residues long. CDR1 is SGHNT, CDR2 YENEEA, per germline. The CDR3 sequence: CASSPGGGRVNGYTF. CDR3 nucleotide sequence: TGTGCCAGCAGCCCGGGGGGTGGCAGGGTTAATGGCTACACCTTC.